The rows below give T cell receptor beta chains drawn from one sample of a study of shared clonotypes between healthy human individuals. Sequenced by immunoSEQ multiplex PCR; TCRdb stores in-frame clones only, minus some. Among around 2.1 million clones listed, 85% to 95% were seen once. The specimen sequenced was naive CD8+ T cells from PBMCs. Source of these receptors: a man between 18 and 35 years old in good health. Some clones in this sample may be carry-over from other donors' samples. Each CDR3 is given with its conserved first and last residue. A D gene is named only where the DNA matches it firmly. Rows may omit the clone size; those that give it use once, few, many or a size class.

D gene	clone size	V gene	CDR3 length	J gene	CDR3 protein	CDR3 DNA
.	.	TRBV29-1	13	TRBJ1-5	CSVELGSNQPQHF	TGCAGCGTTGAATTGGGTAGCAATCAGCCCCAGCATTTT
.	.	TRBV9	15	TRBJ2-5	CASSVEAAIQETQYF	TGTGCCAGCAGCGTAGAGGCAGCGATCCAAGAGACCCAGTACTTC
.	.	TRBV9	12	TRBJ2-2	CASTSGTGELFF	TGTGCCAGCACTTCGGGTACCGGGGAGCTGTTTTTT
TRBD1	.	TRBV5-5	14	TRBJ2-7	CASSPGDRDYEQYF	TGTGCCAGCAGTCCCGGGGACAGGGACTACGAGCAGTACTTC
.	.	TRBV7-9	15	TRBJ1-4	CASSPPGTTNEKLFF	TGTGCCAGCAGCCCCCCAGGAACAACTAATGAAAAACTGTTTTTT
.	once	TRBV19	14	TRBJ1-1	CASSIGVPGAEAFF	TGTGCCAGTAGTATAGGTGTACCGGGGGCAGAAGCTTTCTTT
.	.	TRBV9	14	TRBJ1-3	CASSGHISGNTIYF	TGTGCCAGCAGCGGACACATCTCTGGAAACACCATATATTTT
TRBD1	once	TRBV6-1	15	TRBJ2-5	CASSVDRGPQETQYF	TGTGCCAGCAGTGTGGACAGGGGGCCCCAAGAGACCCAGTACTTC
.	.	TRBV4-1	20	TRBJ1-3	CASSQGPTVGTSYSGNTIYF	TGCGCCAGCAGCCAAGGACCGACAGTAGGGACTTCATACTCTGGAAACACCATATATTTT
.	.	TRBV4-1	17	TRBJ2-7	CASNQPSRSLILYEQYF	TGCGCCAGCAACCAACCGAGTCGTTCTTTAATACTTTACGAGCAGTACTTC
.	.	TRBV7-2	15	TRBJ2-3	CASSLAGRRADTQYF	TGTGCCAGCAGCTTAGCAGGCCGGAGGGCAGATACGCAGTATTTT
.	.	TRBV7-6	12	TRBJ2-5	CASSLGVEGQYF	TGTGCCAGCAGCTTAGGTGTGGAGGGCCAGTACTTC
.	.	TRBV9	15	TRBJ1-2	CASSIKGWGLEGYTF	TGTGCCAGCAGCATCAAGGGGTGGGGACTCGAGGGCTACACCTTC
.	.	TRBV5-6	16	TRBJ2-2	CASSLGLGPFTGELFF	TGTGCCAGCAGCTTGGGCCTAGGCCCTTTCACCGGGGAGCTGTTTTTT
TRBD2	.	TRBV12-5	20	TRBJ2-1	CASGLVRLGLAGHTYNEQFF	TGTGCTAGTGGTTTGGTACGGCTTGGACTAGCGGGTCATACCTACAATGAGCAGTTCTTC
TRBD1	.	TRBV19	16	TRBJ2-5	CASRTRTGLREETQYF	TGTGCCAGTAGGACTCGGACAGGATTGAGGGAAGAGACCCAGTACTTC
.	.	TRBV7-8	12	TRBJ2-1	CASSQPYNEQFF	TGTGCCAGCAGCCAACCCTACAATGAGCAGTTCTTC
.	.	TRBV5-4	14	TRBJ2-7	CASSLGPREGEQYF	TGTGCCAGCAGCCTGGGACCGAGGGAAGGGGAGCAGTACTTC